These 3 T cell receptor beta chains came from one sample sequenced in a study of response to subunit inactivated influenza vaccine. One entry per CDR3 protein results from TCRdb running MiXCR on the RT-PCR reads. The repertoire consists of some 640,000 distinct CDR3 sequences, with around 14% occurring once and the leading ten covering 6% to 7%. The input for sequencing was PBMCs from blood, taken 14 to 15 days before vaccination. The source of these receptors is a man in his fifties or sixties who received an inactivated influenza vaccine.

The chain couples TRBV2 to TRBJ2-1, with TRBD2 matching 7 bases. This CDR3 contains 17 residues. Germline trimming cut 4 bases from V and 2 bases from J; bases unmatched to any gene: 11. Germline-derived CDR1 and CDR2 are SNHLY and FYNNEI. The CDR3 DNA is TGTGCCAGCAGTGCGGACTTGGGAGGGACTCCCTACAATGAGCAGTTCTTC. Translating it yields CASSADLGGTPYNEQFF.

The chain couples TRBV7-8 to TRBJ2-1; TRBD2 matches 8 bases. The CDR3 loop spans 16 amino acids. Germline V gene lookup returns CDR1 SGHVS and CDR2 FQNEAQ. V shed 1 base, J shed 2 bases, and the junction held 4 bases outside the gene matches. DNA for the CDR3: TGTGCCAGCAGCTTAGGCGGGACTAGGCCCTACAATGAGCAGTTCTTC. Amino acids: CASSLGGTRPYNEQFF. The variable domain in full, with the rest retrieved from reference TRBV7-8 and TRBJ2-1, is GAGVSQSPRYKVAKRGQDVALRCDPISGHVSLFWYQQALGQGPEFLTYFQNEAQLDKSGLPSDRFFAERPEGSVSTLKIQRTQQEDSAVYLCASSLGGTRPYNEQFFGPGTRLTVL.

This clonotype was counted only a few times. The CDR3 sequence: CATSESGQGKNQPQHF. The DNA of the CDR3 is TGTGCCACCAGTGAGTCGGGACAGGGGAAGAATCAGCCCCAGCATTTT. The genes are TRBV24-1 and TRBJ1-5; 10 bases map to TRBD1. This CDR3 has 16 amino acids. CDR1 and CDR2 from the germline V gene are KGHDR and SFDVKD. V dropped 4 bases and J dropped 4; count of bases not matched to a gene: 6.